The 24 T cell receptor beta chains in this list originate from one sample, sequenced in a study of Ad26.COV2.S vaccination and SARS-CoV-2 variants. Treatment given: around 19 received Ad26.COV2.S at low or high dose, single or two shots; about five received placebo; per-sample allocation not given. All samples were drawn on day 63, counting from the first vaccine or placebo injection. The method was immunoSEQ multiplex PCR; TCRdb's version includes in-frame clones alone and lacks a portion of them. The sample includes about 480,000 clones, around 88% seen only once; the top ten take around 13%. Sequencing used peripheral blood, obtained in a trial of Ad26.COV2.S vaccine versus placebo. These receptors were taken from a person aged 18 to 59 who received the Ad26.COV2.S COVID-19 vaccine or a placebo.

The chain links TRBV24-1 to TRBJ2-1; D is unresolved. The ends were cut back, 0 bases at V and 11 bases at J, with 7 bases in the middle. Looked up from germline, CDR1 is KGHDR and CDR2 is SFDVKD. This CDR3 region has 12 residues. CDR3 nucleotide sequence: TGTGCCACCAGTGATTTGTTCCGCAAGCAGTTCTTC. Its protein product is CATSDLFRKQFF.

This clone was counted once. This chain joins TRBV27 and TRBJ1-6, with D perhaps TRBD1 (5 bases). The CDR3 consists of 18 residues. The V gene's germline CDR1 is MNHEY and CDR2 SMNVEV (reference sequence). Trimming removed 0 bases at V and 7 bases at J, with 19 bases between. Here the CDR3 reads CASSLSQPGGVMNSPLHF. The CDR3 bases are TGTGCCAGCAGTTTATCCCAACCGGGGGGGGTGATGAATTCACCCCTCCACTTT.

The chain employs TRBV5-6 and TRBJ2-2; TRBD2 matches 7 bases. Germline V gives CDR1 SGHDT, CDR2 YYEEEE. The CDR3 contains 16 residues. V shed 0 bases, J shed 7 bases, and the junction held 9 bases outside the gene matches. The chain's CDR3 is CASSLGPGRAGGELFF. As DNA, the CDR3 is TGTGCCAGCAGCTTGGGCCCGGGGAGGGCCGGCGGGGAGCTGTTTTTT.

The chain joins TRBV2 to TRBJ2-1; D is uncertain. Germline lookup yields CDR1 SNHLY and CDR2 FYNNEI. This CDR3 has 14 amino acids. Trimming removed 6 bases from V and 9 bases from J, with 18 bases in between. The CDR3 reads CASRSTDRGGEQFF. CDR3 DNA sequence: TGTGCCAGCAGGAGCACAGACCGAGGCGGTGAGCAGTTCTTC.

On this clone: One end of the junction is discordant with germline, which a read error may explain. The CDR3 reads CASSVAGTGIRAEAFF. The CDR3 DNA follows: TGTGCCAGCAGCGTAGCAGGGACAGGGATTAGGGCTGAAGCTTTCTTT. The chain combines TRBV7-2 with TRBJ1-1; 9 bases line up with TRBD1. Germline V gene sequence: CDR1 SGHTA, CDR2 FQGNSA. The CDR3 is made up of 16 amino acids.

The rearrangement links TRBV6-5 to TRBJ2-7; D might be TRBD1 or TRBD2, each matching 5 bases. V dropped 3 bases and J dropped 3 bases, with 9 bases sitting between them. The CDR3 consists of 13 residues. In germline, CDR1 is MNHEY, CDR2 SVGAGI. The CDR3, as DNA: TGTGCCAGCAGTTATCCGGGGCTCTACGAGCAGTACTTC. The encoded protein is CASSYPGLYEQYF.

The chain carries TRBV4-3 and TRBJ2-1, with 7 bases that match TRBD2. Germline V gives CDR1 LGHNA, CDR2 YSLEER. The CDR3 has 18 amino acids. The V segment lost 0 bases and the J segment 5 bases; nucleotides outside the gene matches: 13. The CDR3 sequence: CASSQDYVHSSGDNEQFF. The CDR3 DNA reads as TGCGCCAGCAGCCAAGACTACGTCCACTCTAGCGGAGACAATGAGCAGTTCTTC.

The chain combines TRBV27 with TRBJ2-6; TRBD2 matches 7 bases. The J segment lost 0 bases and the V segment lost 1 base, leaving 6 bases of the junction unmatched. Germline CDR1 is MNHEY and CDR2 is SMNVEV (reference sequence). This CDR3 spans 18 amino acids. In DNA, the CDR3 is TGTGCCAGCAGTTTATTAGTTGGCGGGAGCTCTGGGGCCAACGTCCTGACTTTC. This sequence encodes CASSLLVGGSSGANVLTF.

V and J are TRBV6-5 and TRBJ1-1, with 8 bases identical to TRBD1. This CDR3 is built from 15 residues. The J segment lost 7 bases and the V segment lost 6 bases, leaving 13 bases of the junction unmatched. CDR1 and CDR2 (germline): MNHEY, SVGAGI. CDR3 sequence (DNA): TGTGCCAGCAGCCCCCGGTGGCAGGGGGCCGATGAAGCTTTCTTT. It codes for CASSPRWQGADEAFF.

The CDR3 reads CSVLDSNTGELFF. The CDR3, as DNA: TGCAGCGTCCTGGACAGCAACACCGGGGAGCTGTTTTTT. The chain recombines TRBV29-1 with TRBJ2-2, with a possible D match to TRBD1 (6 bases). The V gene lost 6 bases and the J gene lost 2 bases, with 10 bases spanning the gap. CDR3 length: 13 amino acids. Germline V gene sequence: CDR1 SQVTM, CDR2 ANQGSEA.

This clone came up a few times. The DNA of the CDR3 is TGTGCCAGCAGTCCGACAGAGAATTCACCCCTCCACTTT. This gives the protein CASSPTENSPLHF. The V call is TRBV28, the J call TRBJ1-6; D possibly corresponds to TRBD1 (5 bases). V lost 5 bases and J lost 7, with 9 bases in between. The germline CDR1 and CDR2 sequences are MDHEN and SYDVKM. The CDR3 is 13 amino acids.

CDR3 protein: CASSLGDNEQFF. The CDR3 bases are TGTGCCAGCAGTTTGGGTGACAATGAGCAGTTCTTC. The chain joins TRBV12-3 or TRBV12-4 to TRBJ2-1, with D uncertain. The CDR3 runs to 12 residues. The ends were cut back, 3 bases at V and 5 bases at J, with 5 bases in the middle.

This rearrangement joins TRBV7-9 to TRBJ2-5; 7 bases map to TRBD2. Trimming cost V 5 bases and J 7 bases; bases outside gene matches: 1. The CDR3 is 11 amino acids. Looked up from germline, CDR1 is SEHNR and CDR2 is FQNEAQ (reference sequence). The chain's CDR3 is CASSPGGTQYF. CDR3 bases: TGTGCCAGCAGCCCGGGGGGGACCCAGTACTTC.

This clone was seen a single time. This chain uses TRBV5-1 with TRBJ2-7; TRBD1 is a possible D gene (5 bases). The V end lost 0 bases, the J end lost 1 base, and 8 bases lay between the germline ends. Germline assignment: CDR1 SGHRS and CDR2 YFSETQ. CDR3 length: 14 residues. This chain's CDR3 is CASSLEQVSYEQYF. CDR3 in DNA: TGCGCCAGCAGCTTGGAACAGGTGTCCTACGAGCAGTACTTC.

The rearrangement uses TRBV6-5 and TRBJ2-7; TRBD2 matches at 8 bases. The junction had 13 bases not matched to a gene; V was cut back by 6 bases and J by 9 bases. Per the germline V gene, CDR1 is MNHEY and CDR2 is SVGAGI. The CDR3 length is 14 residues. CDR3 region: CASSSLGGGVGQYF. CDR3 coding DNA: TGTGCCAGCAGCTCACTCGGGGGGGGCGTAGGGCAGTACTTC.

The chain employs TRBV27 and TRBJ2-1; TRBD1 matches at 9 bases. CDR1 is MNHEY, CDR2 SMNVEV, per germline (reference sequence). Trimming removed 5 bases from V and 9 bases from J; junction bases left unmatched: 8. This CDR3 is built from 14 residues. The CDR3 nucleotides are TGTGCCAGCAGTGTCTGGACAGGGGTTGGTGAGCAGTTCTTC. Protein: CASSVWTGVGEQFF.

This rearrangement joins TRBV27 to TRBJ1-2, with 7 nucleotides matching TRBD1. CDR1 and CDR2 (germline): MNHEY, SMNVEV (reference sequence). The CDR3 is made up of 17 amino acids. Germline trimming cut 4 bases from V and 0 bases from J; bases unmatched to any gene: 11. The CDR3 DNA reads TGTGCCAGCAGTTACAGGGGCCGAATATCCTCTAACTATGGCTACACCTTC. This sequence encodes CASSYRGRISSNYGYTF.

The CDR3 DNA reads TGTGCCAGCAGCCAAGAGATAGCGGGCAGACTAGCTCCTCTCGAGCAGTACTTC. Residues: CASSQEIAGRLAPLEQYF. The V gene is TRBV4-2, the J gene TRBJ2-7, with 7 nucleotides matching TRBD2. The germline gives CDR1 LGHNA, CDR2 YNFKEQ. The junction had 17 bases not matched to a gene; V was cut back by 0 bases and J by 6 bases. CDR3 length: 18 amino acids.

The chain has TRBV7-6 and TRBJ2-2, with 12 bases that match TRBD2. Looked up from germline, CDR1 is SGHVS and CDR2 is FNYEAQ. V lost 5 bases to trimming and J lost 4 bases; unmatched junction nucleotides: 8. The CDR3 covers 17 residues. Here the CDR3 DNA reads TGTGCCAGCAGCCTCAGGACTAGCGGGGACATCACCGGGGAGCTGTTTTTT. It encodes CASSLRTSGDITGELFF. The full variable domain, with the rest looked up from reference TRBV7-6 and TRBJ2-2, is GAGVSQSPRYKVTKRGQDVALRCDPISGHVSLYWYRQALGQGPEFLTYFNYEAQQDKSGLPNDRFSAERPEGSISTLTIQRTEQRDSAMYRCASSLRTSGDITGELFFGEGSRLTVL.

This rearrangement joins TRBV2 to TRBJ1-2, with no clear D. This CDR3 contains 14 residues. From germline, CDR1 is SNHLY and CDR2 FYNNEI. V was cut by 5 bases and J by 2 bases, with 12 bases left in between. CDR3 nucleotide sequence: TGTGCCAGCAGTCGACTATTGACGAACTATGGCTACACCTTC. Its protein is CASSRLLTNYGYTF. The full variable domain, rest sourced from reference TRBV2 and TRBJ1-2, is EPEVTQTPSHQVTQMGQEVILRCVPISNHLYFYWYRQILGQKVEFLVSFYNNEISEKSEIFDDQFSVERPDGSNFTLKIRSTKLEDSAMYFCASSRLLTNYGYTFGSGTRLTVV.

The rearrangement links TRBV6-5 to TRBJ1-2, with 11 bases fitting TRBD1. The CDR3 covers 13 residues. V shed 6 bases, J shed 7 bases, and the junction held 4 bases outside the gene matches. The germline V gene encodes CDR1 MNHEY and CDR2 SVGAGI. DNA of the CDR3: TGTGCCAGCAGGGCCGGGACAGGGGGTGGCTACACCTTC. This codes for CASRAGTGGGYTF.

The J gene is TRBJ2-7, the V gene TRBV7-2, with TRBD1 as a possible D gene (6 bases). Germline-derived CDR1 and CDR2 are SGHTA and FQGNSA. This CDR3 spans 13 amino acids. Trimming cost V 2 bases and J 6 bases, with 11 bases left between them. CDR3 sequence reads: CASSLPGQSEQYF. The CDR3 DNA sequence: TGTGCCAGCAGCTTACCGGGACAATCCGAGCAGTACTTC.

J is TRBJ2-7 and V is TRBV5-8; D is perhaps TRBD2 (6 bases). Germline lookup yields CDR1 SGHTS and CDR2 YDEGEE. The CDR3 loop spans 13 amino acids. V lost 4 bases and J 5 bases, leaving 13 bases between the germline ends. DNA of the CDR3: TGTGCCAGCAGCATGTGGAGGGGCGACGAGCAGTACTTC. This gives the protein CASSMWRGDEQYF.

For the CDR3, the DNA is TGTGCCAGTAGTACCCTCCCGGGGGGGACTAGCGTTCATGAGCAGTTCTTC. Protein: CASSTLPGGTSVHEQFF. The V and J genes are TRBV19 and TRBJ2-1, with 10 bases identical to TRBD2. The junction had 14 bases not matched to a gene; V was cut back by 4 bases and J by 8 bases. The germline V gene has CDR1 LNHDA and CDR2 SQIVND (reference sequence). This CDR3 is built from 17 residues.